This TCR beta chain was retrieved from a study of human T cells and chemical hapten exposure. Looking at the study overall: Patches that contained 0.01% DPC were applied to the upper back and read at 6 days.

TCRdb re-derived calls from the RACE reads in MiXCR, one entry per CDR3 protein. This sample carries 50,000 to 80,000 distinct CDR3 sequences, 9.5% to 12% of them seen once, and the ten largest clones take approximately 2.2%. This clonotype occurred many times. Antigen specificity is unknown. Time point meaning: patch test 3, about 24 weeks after DPC sensitization. Treatment in this sample: therapeutic diphenylcyclopropenone sensitization with weekly scalp DPC. Study-wide findings and caveats: DPC sensitization left the count of TCRs above 1 in 1000 unchanged.

J gave up 3 bases and V 1 base, and 5 bases lay outside the gene matches. Per germline, CDR1 DFQATT and CDR2 SNEGSKA (reference sequence). The CDR3 length is 15 residues. This clonotype was sampled from a young woman with alopecia areata. Some clones in this sample may be carry-over from other donors' samples. This sample comprised whole blood, obtained in connection with sensitization to the hapten diphenylcyclopropenone (DPC). The rearrangement joins TRBV20-1 to TRBJ2-1; 8 positions match TRBD2. CDR3 sequence reads: CSARANSGSYNEQFF. As DNA, the CDR3 is TGCAGTGCTAGAGCTAACAGCGGGAGCTACAATGAGCAGTTCTTC.